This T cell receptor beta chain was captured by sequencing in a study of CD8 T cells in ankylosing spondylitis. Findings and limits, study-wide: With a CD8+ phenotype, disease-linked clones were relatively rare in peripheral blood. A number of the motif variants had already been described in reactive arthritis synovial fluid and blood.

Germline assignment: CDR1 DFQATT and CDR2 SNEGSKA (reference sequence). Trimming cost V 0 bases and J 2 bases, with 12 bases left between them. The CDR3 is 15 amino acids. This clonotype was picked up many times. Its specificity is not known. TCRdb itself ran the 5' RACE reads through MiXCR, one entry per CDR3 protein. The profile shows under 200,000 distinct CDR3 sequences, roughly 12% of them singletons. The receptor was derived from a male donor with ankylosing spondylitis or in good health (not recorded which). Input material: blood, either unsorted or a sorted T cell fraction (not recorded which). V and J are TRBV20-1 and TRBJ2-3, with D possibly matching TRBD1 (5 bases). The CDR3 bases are TGCAGTGCTAGAGATGTGGGCAGGGCCACAGATACGCAGTATTTT. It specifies CSARDVGRATDTQYF.